The 23 T cell receptor beta chains in this list originate from one sample, sequenced in a study of cytomegalovirus exposure and HLA in healthy donors. This PCR relied on a set of 60 Vbeta primers and 13 Jbeta primers. The repertoire was sequenced with immunoSEQ multiplex PCR; TCRdb's copy has only in-frame clones and lacks some. The sample lists approximately 170,000 clones; approximately 80% were seen once. The sample was PBMCs. These TCRs come from a male donor in good health and CMV-seropositive.

This chain uses TRBV30 with TRBJ2-1; weak D call: TRBD2 (6 bases). CDR1 and CDR2 from the germline V gene are GTSNPN and SVGIG (reference sequence). The CDR3 has 14 residues. Deletions cut 4 bases from V and 0 bases from J, with 10 bases between. The CDR3 region has the DNA TGTGCCTGGATAGGGCGGGGCTCCTACAATGAGCAGTTCTTC. It yields the protein CAWIGRGSYNEQFF.

The chain couples TRBV18 to TRBJ1-1; no reliable D call. Germline-derived CDR1 and CDR2 are KGHSH and LQKENI. This CDR3 has 13 amino acids. V lost 5 bases and J 0 bases, leaving 7 bases between the germline ends. Here the CDR3 reads CASSNLLNTEAFF. In DNA, the CDR3 is TGTGCCAGCTCAAATTTATTGAACACTGAAGCTTTCTTT.

The V and J genes are TRBV19 and TRBJ1-5, with 8 bases lining up with TRBD1. This CDR3 has 13 amino acids. Germline V gene sequence: CDR1 LNHDA, CDR2 SQIVND (reference sequence). Germline trimming cut 9 bases from V and 4 bases from J; bases unmatched to any gene: 5. CDR3 DNA: TGTGCCAGCTCCGGGACAGGTAATCAGCCCCAGCATTTT. Its translation: CASSGTGNQPQHF.

V is TRBV10-1 and J is TRBJ2-7, with a weak D call TRBD1 (6 bases). This CDR3 region has 13 residues. Germline lookup yields CDR1 WNHNN and CDR2 SYGVQD (reference sequence). V lost 8 bases to trimming and J lost 2 bases, with 13 bases between them. CDR3 amino acids: CASAKGQTYEQYF. In nucleotides, the CDR3 is TGCGCCAGCGCTAAAGGACAGACCTACGAGCAGTACTTC.

The gene calls are TRBV18 and TRBJ1-1; 7 bases agree with TRBD1. The germline gives CDR1 KGHSH, CDR2 LQKENI. V dropped 3 bases and J dropped 1; count of bases not matched to a gene: 5. There are 15 residues in the CDR3. The CDR3 loop reads CASSPKGAGNTEAFF. The CDR3 nucleotides are TGTGCCAGCTCACCTAAGGGGGCCGGGAACACTGAAGCTTTCTTT.

This chain joins TRBV7-9 and TRBJ2-1; 8 bases are shared with TRBD2. The CDR3 is made up of 16 amino acids. Germline CDR1 is SEHNR and CDR2 is FQNEAQ (reference sequence). Trimming took 5 bases from V and 4 from J; bases not matched to a gene: 10. DNA of the CDR3: TGTGCCAGCAGCCCGAGGGGCGCGGGGGGTTACAATGAGCAGTTCTTC. Translating it yields CASSPRGAGGYNEQFF.

J is TRBJ2-5 and V is TRBV13; 11 bases line up with TRBD1. Germline CDR1 reads PRHDT; CDR2 reads FYEKMQ (reference sequence). Losses at the gene ends were 4 bases for V and 2 bases for J; bases not matched to a gene: 9. This CDR3 is 17 amino acids long. CDR3 sequence: CASSSSLGQGAQETQYF. The CDR3 DNA is TGTGCCAGCAGCTCCTCTCTCGGACAGGGGGCTCAAGAGACCCAGTACTTC.

This chain links TRBV5-6 with TRBJ2-7, with 11 positions matching TRBD2. This CDR3 has 16 residues. CDR1 and CDR2 (germline): SGHDT, YYEEEE. V gave up 4 bases and J gave up 3 bases; unmatched junction bases: 9. CDR3 amino acids: CASSPAGSGGGYEQYF. CDR3 nucleotide sequence: TGTGCCAGCAGCCCGGCGGGTAGCGGGGGGGGCTACGAGCAGTACTTC.

The chain links TRBV4-2 to TRBJ2-7, with D maybe TRBD1 (5 bases). The CDR3 has 15 residues. Germline CDR1 LGHNA, CDR2 YNFKEQ. Trimming stripped 2 bases from V and 2 bases from J, with 13 bases between. CDR3 nucleotide sequence: TGTGCCAGCAGCCAAAGTGGTCAGGGTACCTACGAGCAGTACTTC. Translated, it gives CASSQSGQGTYEQYF.

Turning to this clone: Within the sample, other DNA sequences also encode this same CDR3. This chain links TRBV7-2 with TRBJ2-1; 10 bases fit TRBD2. J lost 3 bases, V lost 3 bases, and 5 bases had no gene match. This CDR3 has 16 amino acids. The germline gives CDR1 SGHTA, CDR2 FQGNSA. This CDR3 reads CASSFASGGSYNEQFF. In DNA form, the CDR3 reads TGTGCCAGCAGCTTTGCTAGCGGGGGAAGCTACAATGAGCAGTTCTTC.

The chain has TRBV2 and TRBJ1-2; a possible D gene is TRBD1 (5 bases). CDR1 SNHLY and CDR2 FYNNEI come from the germline V gene. CDR3 length: 13 residues. Trimming removed 6 bases from V and 8 bases from J, with 16 bases in between. CDR3 loop: CASSARFREGYTF. CDR3 in DNA: TGTGCCAGCAGCGCACGCTTCAGGGAAGGCTACACCTTC.

The rearrangement joins TRBV7-2 to TRBJ1-2, with a weak D call TRBD1 (6 bases). The CDR3 runs 13 residues. Germline CDR1 and CDR2: SGHTA and FQGNSA. The V end lost 0 bases, the J end lost 6 bases, and 8 bases lay between the germline ends. CDR3: CASSLAGDNGYTF. In DNA, the CDR3 is TGTGCCAGCAGCTTAGCAGGGGACAATGGCTACACCTTC.

The V call is TRBV6-6, the J call TRBJ1-2; D is undetermined. V lost 7 bases and J 2 bases, leaving 11 bases between the germline ends. This CDR3 is built from 13 residues. Germline V CDR1 and CDR2: MNHNY, SVGAGI (reference sequence). This chain's CDR3 is CASTRGSNYGYTF. The CDR3, as DNA: TGTGCCAGCACCCGCGGGTCCAACTATGGCTACACCTTC.

With regard to this clone: Germline and junction disagree at one end, which may indicate a read error. This chain uses TRBV7-9 with TRBJ2-4; TRBD1 matches at 7 bases. The CDR3 consists of 17 residues. CDR1 and CDR2 (germline): SEHNR, FQNEAQ (reference sequence). The CDR3 DNA reads TGTTCCAGCAGCTTAGTGGGGCAGGGGGAAGACGAAAACATTCAGTACTTC. It encodes CSSSLVGQGEDENIQYF.

The chain carries TRBV5-1 and TRBJ2-2, with D possibly being TRBD2 (5 bases). Trimming left V 4 bases short and J 6 bases short, with 16 bases between. Germline V gene sequence: CDR1 SGHRS, CDR2 YFSETQ. This CDR3 spans 15 amino acids. CDR3 nucleotide sequence: TGCGCCAGCAGCCCTGACACCTTTAGCGCCGGGGAGCTGTTTTTT. It codes for CASSPDTFSAGELFF.

The chain has TRBV7-8 and TRBJ2-5; D unclear. Between the trimmed V and J ends, which lost 3 bases and 4 bases, there was a span of 6 bases. The CDR3 covers 12 residues. Looked up from germline, CDR1 is SGHVS and CDR2 is FQNEAQ. The CDR3 coding sequence is TGTGCCAGCAGCTTCTACGGAGAGACCCAGTACTTC. Its protein product is CASSFYGETQYF.

The gene calls are TRBV4-3 and TRBJ2-3, with 11 bases identical to TRBD2. CDR1 and CDR2 (germline): LGHNA, YSLEER. J was trimmed by 0 bases and V by 1 base; bases with no gene match: 9. The CDR3 spans 19 residues. The CDR3 nucleotides are TGCGCCAGCAGCCAAGGAGTTAGCGGGGGGGAGGCTAGCACAGATACGCAGTATTTT. Translation: CASSQGVSGGEASTDTQYF.

The chain couples TRBV5-8 to TRBJ2-3; D is perhaps TRBD1 (6 bases). Per the germline V gene, CDR1 is SGHTS and CDR2 is YDEGEE. The V end lost 4 bases, the J end lost 2 bases, and 20 bases lay between the germline ends. The CDR3 extends over 17 amino acids. This CDR3 is CASSVGAISVHTDTQYF. The CDR3, as DNA: TGTGCCAGCAGCGTGGGGGCTATATCCGTACACACAGATACGCAGTATTTT. The full variable domain, rest sourced from reference TRBV5-8 and TRBJ2-3, is EAGVTQSPTHLIKTRGQQATLRCSPISGHTSVYWYQQALGLGLQFLLWYDEGEERNRGNFPPRFSGRQFPNYSSELNVNALELEDSALYLCASSVGAISVHTDTQYFGPGTRLTVL.

This chain links TRBV5-1 with TRBJ2-1; D is perhaps TRBD1 (6 bases). This CDR3 region has 13 residues. CDR1 and CDR2 from the germline V gene are SGHRS and YFSETQ. V was trimmed by 3 bases and J by 4 bases, leaving 8 bases between them. The CDR3 loop reads CASSWQGYNEQFF. CDR3 DNA sequence: TGCGCCAGCAGCTGGCAGGGGTACAATGAGCAGTTCTTC.

This clone occurred once. CDR3 DNA: TGTGCCAGCAGTTTATTAGCAGAAAACACCGGGGAGCTGTTTTTT. Its protein product is CASSLLAENTGELFF. The chain uses TRBV27 and TRBJ2-2; D is undetermined. Germline V gene data show CDR1 as MNHEY and CDR2 as SMNVEV (reference sequence). CDR3 length: 15 amino acids. The V end was cut by 1 base, the J end by 2 bases, with 8 bases between.

This chain connects TRBV6-5 to TRBJ1-2; 7 bases align to TRBD1. The CDR3 covers 13 residues. Looked up from germline, CDR1 is MNHEY and CDR2 is SVGAGI. V shed 6 bases, J shed 4 bases, and the junction held 5 bases outside the gene matches. This chain's CDR3 is CASRGTALYGYTF. Here the CDR3 DNA reads TGTGCCAGCAGGGGGACAGCACTCTATGGCTACACCTTC.

This chain links TRBV18 with TRBJ2-1; D ambiguous. From germline, CDR1 is KGHSH and CDR2 LQKENI. The V gene lost 0 bases and the J gene lost 5 bases, with 20 bases spanning the gap. The CDR3 has 18 amino acids. CDR3 DNA sequence: TGTGCCAGCTCACCACCGGTTGGTAGCCCCGTCAGTAACAATGAGCAGTTCTTC. It yields the protein CASSPPVGSPVSNNEQFF.

The chain has TRBV18 and TRBJ1-1; 7 nucleotides line up with TRBD1. The trim removed 6 bases at V and 5 bases at J, leaving 6 bases unmatched. Germline V gene sequence: CDR1 KGHSH, CDR2 LQKENI. This CDR3 spans 13 amino acids. In DNA form, the CDR3 reads TGTGCCAGCTCTCGGACAGGCGGGACTGAAGCTTTCTTT. This translates into CASSRTGGTEAFF.